This T cell receptor (beta chain) is from a study of blood T cell repertoires in COVID-19. This CDR3 is built from 13 residues. CDR1 and CDR2 from the germline V gene are ENHRY and SYGVKD. The ends were cut back, 3 bases at V and 8 bases at J, with 11 bases in the middle. Authors' data handling: Amplification with reference gene primers provided the estimates of nucleated cell counts. Profiled with immunoSEQ multiplex PCR; TCRdb holds only in-frame clones, not every one. From that table come the V and J calls and clone size; the DNA was used to work out D and trimming. The sample includes over 250,000 clones, approximately 89% of them seen just once.

Material: PBMCs or T cells enriched from blood (not recorded which). The V call is TRBV10-3, the J call TRBJ2-1, with D maybe TRBD2 (6 bases). The origin of this receptor is a woman in her 30s who had recovered from COVID-19. This CDR3 reads CAISEASEDEQFF. The CDR3 DNA is TGTGCCATCAGTGAAGCTAGCGAGGATGAGCAGTTCTTC.